The entry that follows covers one T cell receptor beta chain sequence. The antigen remains unidentified. Data came from immunoSEQ multiplex PCR; TCRdb stores just in-frame clones and leaves some out. The table has about 26,000 clones, around 75% seen once. Germline CDR1 is LGHNA and CDR2 is YNFKEQ. The CDR3 spans 14 residues. V lost 1 base and J 7 bases, leaving 12 bases between the germline ends. The unexposed donors gave CD4+ T cells in about 2010-2019, prior to COVID-19. After roughly ten days of culture, CD4+ T cells were isolated. The source of the sample is a study of CD4 T cells in relation to SARS-CoV-2 and coronaviruses. Study-wide points: In around 60% of donors, memory CD4+ clonotypes crossrecognized SARS-CoV-2 and at least one common cold coronavirus spike.

The sample comprised CD4+ T cells from PBMCs, cultured in vitro. The receptor was isolated from a human donor in good health. V and J are TRBV4-2 and TRBJ2-3; D is perhaps TRBD2 (5 bases). CDR3 region: CASSQAPEGNTQYF. CDR3 sequence (DNA): TGTGCCAGCAGCCAAGCCCCAGAGGGAAATACGCAGTATTTT.